The sequence of this T cell receptor (beta chain) was determined in a study of blood T cell repertoires in COVID-19. Overall study: Researchers got acute and convalescent COVID-19 samples from the United States, Italy and Spain. The cDNA or gDNA used as material had been derived from T cells, B-cell-depleted T cells, or PBMCs.

The assay was immunoSEQ multiplex PCR, and TCRdb's table has in-frame clones only and misses some. The repertoire has some 320,000 clones, over 75% of them found once; the top ten carry 7.2%. This clonotype originated in a human donor in a cohort sampled during active COVID-19. Sequenced input: peripheral blood.

The CDR3 sequence is CASVASGGSLYEQYF. The CDR3 coding sequence is TGTGCCAGCGTGGCGTCAGGGGGCTCCTTGTACGAGCAGTACTTC. V and J are TRBV6-5 and TRBJ2-7; TRBD1 matches 8 bases. V lost 8 bases to trimming and J lost 4 bases; unmatched junction nucleotides: 13. Germline V gives CDR1 MNHEY, CDR2 SVGAGI. The CDR3 contains 15 residues.